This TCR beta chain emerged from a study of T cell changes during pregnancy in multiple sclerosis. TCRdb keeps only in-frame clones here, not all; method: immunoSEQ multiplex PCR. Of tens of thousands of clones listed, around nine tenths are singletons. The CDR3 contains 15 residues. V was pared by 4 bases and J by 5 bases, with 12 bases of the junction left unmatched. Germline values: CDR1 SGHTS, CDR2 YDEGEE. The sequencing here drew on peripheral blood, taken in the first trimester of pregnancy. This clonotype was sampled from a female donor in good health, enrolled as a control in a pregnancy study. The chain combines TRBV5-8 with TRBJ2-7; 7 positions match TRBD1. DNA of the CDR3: TGTGCCAGCAGCAGCGAGGGGGCAGGTCGGGACGAGCAGTACTTC. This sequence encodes CASSSEGAGRDEQYF. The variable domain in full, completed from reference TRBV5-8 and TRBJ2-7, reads EAGVTQSPTHLIKTRGQQATLRCSPISGHTSVYWYQQALGLGLQFLLWYDEGEERNRGNFPPRFSGRQFPNYSSELNVNALELEDSALYLCASSSEGAGRDEQYFGPGTRLTVT.